Shown below are 6 T cell receptor beta chains from a single sample sequenced in a study of T cells after yellow fever vaccination. One entry per CDR3 protein, called by TCRdb with MiXCR from the 5' RACE reads. The data contain roughly 170,000 distinct CDR3 sequences, about 6.2% of them seen just once; the ten biggest clones take up less than 3.5%. The sample here was CD4+ T cells sorted from PBMCs, taken on the day of the first yellow fever vaccination. Source of these receptors: a man younger than 30 who received the YFV17D yellow fever vaccine.

V is TRBV15 and J is TRBJ2-1, with a tentative D call TRBD2 (6 bases). Deletions cut 4 bases from V and 6 bases from J, with 19 bases between. The CDR3 is 16 residues long. Germline assignment: CDR1 LNHNV and CDR2 YYDKDF (reference sequence). Here the CDR3 DNA reads TGTGCCACCAGCATAGGAGGGACGGGACTCCTCAATGAGCAGTTCTTC. Translation: CATSIGGTGLLNEQFF.

This clonotype was counted many times. V is TRBV3-1 and J is TRBJ2-3; no reliable D call. This CDR3 spans 15 amino acids. Trimming took off 2 bases at V and 0 bases at J, with 9 bases between the two ends. Germline V gene data show CDR1 as LGHDT and CDR2 as YNNKEL (reference sequence). The CDR3 here is CASSQLVPSTDTQYF. In DNA form, the CDR3 reads TGTGCCAGCAGCCAACTTGTGCCGAGCACAGATACGCAGTATTTT.

The sample holds a few counts of this clonotype. V gene TRBV5-6 combines with J gene TRBJ2-5; the D gene could be TRBD1 or TRBD2 (5 bases each). CDR1 and CDR2 from the germline V gene are SGHDT and YYEEEE. The CDR3 is made up of 15 amino acids. V lost 0 bases and J 5 bases, leaving 14 bases between the germline ends. The CDR3 loop reads CASSLGGNRGETQYF. The CDR3 nucleotides read TGTGCCAGCAGCTTGGGGGGGAACAGAGGGGAGACCCAGTACTTC.

This clonotype was seen many times. J is TRBJ2-1 and V is TRBV3-1; D gene unclear. The CDR3 is 12 residues long. Trimming removed 2 bases from V and 10 bases from J, with 9 bases in between. Germline values: CDR1 LGHDT, CDR2 YNNKEL (reference sequence). The CDR3 spells CASSQTRVEQFF. In DNA, the CDR3 is TGTGCCAGCAGCCAAACCCGAGTAGAGCAGTTCTTC.

This clonotype occurred many times. The chain has TRBV9 and TRBJ2-5; 7 positions match TRBD2. V gave up 4 bases and J gave up 2 bases; unmatched junction bases: 5. The CDR3 extends over 14 amino acids. Germline assignment: CDR1 SGDLS and CDR2 YYNGEE. The CDR3: CASSPGLEQETQYF. CDR3 nucleotides: TGTGCCAGCAGCCCCGGACTAGAACAAGAGACCCAGTACTTC.

The V and J genes are TRBV12-5 and TRBJ1-1, with D tentatively TRBD1 (5 bases). CDR3 length: 14 amino acids. Germline V gene data show CDR1 as LGHNT and CDR2 as FRNRAP. Trimming cost V 2 bases and J 6 bases, with 13 bases left between them. This CDR3 reads CASGLPKLGAEAFF. DNA of the CDR3: TGTGCTAGTGGTTTGCCGAAATTGGGGGCTGAAGCTTTCTTT. The full variable domain, its missing parts supplied by reference TRBV12-5 and TRBJ1-1, is DARVTQTPRHKVTEMGQEVTMRCQPILGHNTVFWYRQTMMQGLELLAYFRNRAPLDDSGMPKDRFSAEMPDATLATLKIQPSEPRDSAVYFCASGLPKLGAEAFFGQGTRLTVV.